Each of the 9 T cell receptor beta chains below was sequenced from the same sample in a study of CD8 T cells in Susac syndrome (dated by TCRdb to about 2019). Receptor amplification or capture employed the immunoSEQ multiplex PCR assay. RNA was extracted using the RNeasy kit, and roughly 0.45 to 1 microgram was reverse transcribed with random hexamers. TCRdb trimmed the raw reads at Q25, called clones with MiXCR and kept productive beta chains. Under each unique CDR3 protein, matching rows form one entry showing the most common genes and DNA. This sample gives 150,000 or so distinct CDR3 sequences in total; 95% of them show up just once. The ten largest clones take up about 0.14% of the sample. Sequencing was performed on CD4+ T cells from PBMCs. The receptors shown here come from a human donor with Susac syndrome.

The rearrangement uses TRBV30 and TRBJ2-7; possibly TRBD1 or TRBD2 for D (5 bases each). This CDR3 is built from 14 residues. The germline V gene has CDR1 GTSNPN and CDR2 SVGIG (reference sequence). Trimming shortened V by 3 bases and J by 2 bases, and 14 bases separated the two germline ends. The CDR3: CAWRPGDLPYEQYF. CDR3 bases: TGTGCCTGGAGACCCGGGGACCTGCCCTACGAGCAGTACTTC.

The rearrangement links TRBV30 to TRBJ1-5; 9 bases agree with TRBD1. Germline CDR1 is GTSNPN and CDR2 is SVGIG (reference sequence). Germline trimming cut 1 base from V and 3 bases from J; bases unmatched to any gene: 10. CDR3 length equals 17 residues. CDR3 coding DNA: TGTGCCTGGAGTGACTTTACCGGGACAGGGATCAATCAGCCCCAGCATTTT. Amino acids: CAWSDFTGTGINQPQHF.

The chain combines TRBV3-1 with TRBJ2-4, with D perhaps matching TRBD1 (5 bases). Germline-derived CDR1 and CDR2 are LGHDT and YNNKEL (reference sequence). The V end was cut by 1 base, the J end by 9 bases, with 10 bases between. The CDR3 length is 13 residues. CDR3 amino acids: CASSQATQGIQYF. The CDR3, as DNA: TGTGCCAGCAGCCAAGCGACTCAGGGCATTCAGTACTTC.

The chain links TRBV20-1 to TRBJ1-1; D unclear. V was trimmed by 3 bases and J by 0 bases, leaving 8 bases between them. CDR1 and CDR2 from the germline V gene are DFQATT and SNEGSKA (reference sequence). CDR3 length: 13 residues. CDR3 amino acids: CSASSAMNTEAFF. CDR3 in DNA: TGCAGTGCTAGTTCGGCGATGAACACTGAAGCTTTCTTT.

The chain employs TRBV12-3 or TRBV12-4 and TRBJ2-7, with D possibly TRBD1 on 6 matching bases. The CDR3 length is 12 residues. Trimming left V 8 bases short and J 3 bases short, with 11 bases between. CDR3 in DNA: TGTGCCAGCCGCAGGGGTATCTACGAGCAGTACTTC. As protein: CASRRGIYEQYF.

The chain recombines TRBV2 with TRBJ2-3, with 8 bases identical to TRBD2. V dropped 6 bases and J dropped 2; count of bases not matched to a gene: 4. The CDR3 extends over 14 amino acids. The germline CDR1 and CDR2 sequences are SNHLY and FYNNEI. The CDR3 loop reads CASRGGGHTDTQYF. CDR3 nucleotides: TGTGCCAGCAGAGGCGGGGGGCACACAGATACGCAGTATTTT.

CDR3 DNA sequence: TGTGCCTGGATCCAGAACACTGAAGCTTTCTTT. Protein product: CAWIQNTEAFF. V and J are TRBV30 and TRBJ1-1; D call uncertain. The CDR3 loop spans 11 amino acids. Germline V gene lookup returns CDR1 GTSNPN and CDR2 SVGIG (reference sequence). V was shortened by 4 bases and J by 1 base, with 4 bases between the two germline ends.

This clonotype was counted only a few times. The V and J genes are TRBV27 and TRBJ2-5; D is undetermined. CDR3 length equals 13 residues. Germline loops: CDR1 MNHEY, CDR2 SMNVEV (reference sequence). V was pared by 2 bases and J by 5 bases, with 9 bases between. CDR3 loop: CASSLNLRETQYF. In nucleotides, the CDR3 is TGTGCCAGCAGTTTAAACCTCAGGGAGACCCAGTACTTC.

The CDR3 nucleotides read TGTGCCAGCACCACAGTCTCTAGCACAGATACGCAGTATTTT. Translated: CASTTVSSTDTQYF. The V gene is TRBV5-4, the J gene TRBJ2-3, with D unresolved. Trimming removed 6 bases from V and 0 bases from J, with 11 bases in between. The CDR3 has 14 residues. CDR1 is SGHNT, CDR2 YYREEE, per germline (reference sequence).